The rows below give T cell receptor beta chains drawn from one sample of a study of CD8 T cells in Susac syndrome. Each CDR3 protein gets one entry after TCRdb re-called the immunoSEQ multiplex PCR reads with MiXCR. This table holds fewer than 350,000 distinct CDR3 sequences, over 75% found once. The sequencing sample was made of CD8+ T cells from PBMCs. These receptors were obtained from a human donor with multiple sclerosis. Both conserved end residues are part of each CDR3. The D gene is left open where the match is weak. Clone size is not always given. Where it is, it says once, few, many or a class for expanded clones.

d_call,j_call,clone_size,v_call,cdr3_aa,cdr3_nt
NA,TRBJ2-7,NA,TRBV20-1,CSARVGGSSYEQYF,TGCAGTGCTAGAGTAGGGGGGAGCTCCTACGAGCAGTACTTC
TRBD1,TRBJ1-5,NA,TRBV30,CAWRGTGVRQPQHF,TGTGCCTGGAGGGGAACAGGGGTTAGGCAGCCCCAGCATTTT
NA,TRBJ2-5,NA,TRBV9,CASGLETQYF,TGTGCCAGCGGGCTGGAGACCCAGTACTTC
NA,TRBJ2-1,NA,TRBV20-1,CSARRESDYNEQFF,TGCAGTGCTAGAAGGGAGAGCGACTACAATGAGCAGTTCTTC
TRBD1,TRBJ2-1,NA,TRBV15,CATSRDWKTGGGFVSF,TGTGCCACCAGCAGAGATTGGAAGACAGGGGGTGGTTTTGTCTCCTTC
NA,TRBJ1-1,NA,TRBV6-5,CASSYTLSTEAFF,TGTGCCAGCAGTTACACCTTGTCCACTGAAGCTTTCTTT
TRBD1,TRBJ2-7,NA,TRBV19,CASRGGPSYEQYF,TGTGCCAGTAGAGGGGGCCCATCCTACGAGCAGTACTTC
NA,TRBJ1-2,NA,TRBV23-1,CASSQVPPDTFYGYTF,TGCGCCAGCAGTCAAGTTCCTCCAGACACTTTCTATGGCTACACCTTC
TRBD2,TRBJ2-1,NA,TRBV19,CASSMARTSRNEQFF,TGTGCCAGTAGTATGGCGCGGACTAGCAGAAATGAGCAGTTCTTC
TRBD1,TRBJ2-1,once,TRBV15,CATSRARTGYNEQFF,TGTGCCACCAGCCGAGCCCGGACAGGATACAATGAGCAGTTCTTC
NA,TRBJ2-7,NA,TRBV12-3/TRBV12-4,CASRHEGEEQYF,TGTGCCAGCAGACACGAGGGGGAGGAGCAGTACTTC
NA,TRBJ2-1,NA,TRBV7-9,CASSRRDVNEQFF,TGTGCCAGCAGCAGACGGGACGTTAATGAGCAGTTCTTC
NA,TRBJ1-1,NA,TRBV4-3,CASSHGIQAVVF,TGCGCCAGCAGCCACGGCATCCAAGCTGTCGTCTTT
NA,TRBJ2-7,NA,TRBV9,CASSGDHSKYEQYF,TGTGCCAGCAGCGGGGATCATAGCAAGTACGAGCAGTACTTC
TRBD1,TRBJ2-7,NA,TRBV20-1,CSARVPGTGPYEQYF,TGCAGTGCTAGAGTGCCCGGGACAGGGCCCTACGAGCAGTACTTC
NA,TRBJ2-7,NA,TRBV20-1,CSARDGQMTYEQYF,TGCAGTGCTAGAGATGGACAGATGACCTACGAGCAGTACTTC
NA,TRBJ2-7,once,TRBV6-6,CASSPRDLGFEQYF,TGTGCCAGCAGCCCTCGGGATCTGGGGTTCGAGCAGTACTTC
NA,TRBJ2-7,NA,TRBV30,CAWSDEGLWGAEQYF,TGTGCCTGGAGTGATGAGGGACTCTGGGGGGCCGAGCAGTACTTC
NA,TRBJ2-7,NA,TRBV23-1,CASIPDGNSYEQYF,TGCGCCAGCATTCCGGACGGGAACTCCTACGAGCAGTACTTC
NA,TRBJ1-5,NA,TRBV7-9,CASSLKGPGGVNQPQHF,TGTGCCAGCAGCTTAAAGGGGCCGGGGGGCGTCAATCAGCCCCAGCATTTT
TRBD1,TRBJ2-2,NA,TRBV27,CASTWGRGRTGELFF,TGTGCCAGCACCTGGGGCAGGGGGCGAACCGGGGAGCTGTTTTTT
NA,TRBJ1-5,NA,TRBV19,CASSIDWLGGNQPQHF,TGTGCCAGTAGTATAGACTGGTTGGGGGGCAATCAGCCCCAGCATTTT
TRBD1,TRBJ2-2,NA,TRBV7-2,CASSKGQLWELFF,TGTGCCAGCAGCAAGGGACAGTTGTGGGAGCTGTTTTTT
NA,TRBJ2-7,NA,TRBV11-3,CASSSSSAPKPYEQYF,TGTGCCAGCAGCTCCTCTAGCGCCCCCAAACCCTACGAGCAGTACTTC
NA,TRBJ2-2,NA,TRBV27,CASSSLAGELFF,TGTGCCAGCAGTTCCCTAGCCGGGGAGCTGTTTTTT
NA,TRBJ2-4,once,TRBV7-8,CASSPPGRSKNIQYF,TGTGCCAGCAGCCCACCGGGACGGTCAAAAAACATTCAGTACTTC
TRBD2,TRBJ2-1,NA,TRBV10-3,CAIRVPQRTSGGPGGQFF,TGTGCCATCAGAGTACCACAGAGGACTAGCGGGGGGCCTGGGGGGCAGTTCTTC
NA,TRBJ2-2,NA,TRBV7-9,CASSPTSERVNTGELFF,TGTGCCAGCAGCCCGACCTCCGAGCGAGTTAACACCGGGGAGCTGTTTTTT
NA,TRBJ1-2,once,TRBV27,CASRGLFGYGYTF,TGTGCCAGCCGTGGCCTTTTTGGGTATGGCTACACCTTC
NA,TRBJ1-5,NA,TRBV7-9,CASGDGGQPQHF,TGTGCCAGCGGAGACGGGGGTCAGCCCCAGCATTTT
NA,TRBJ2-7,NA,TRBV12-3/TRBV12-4,CASSSSADSYEQYF,NA
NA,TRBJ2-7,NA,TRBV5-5,CASSSQGGYEQYF,TGTGCCAGCAGCAGTCAGGGAGGCTACGAGCAGTACTTC
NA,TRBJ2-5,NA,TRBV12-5,CASGLDHWTEETQYF,TGTGCTAGTGGTTTGGATCACTGGACAGAAGAGACCCAGTACTTC
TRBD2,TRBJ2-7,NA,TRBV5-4,CASSSLAGGMSYEQYF,TGTGCCAGCAGCTCTTTAGCGGGAGGGATGTCCTACGAGCAGTACTTC
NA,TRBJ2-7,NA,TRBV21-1,CASSPVLERKSYEQYF,TGTGCCAGCAGCCCTGTTTTGGAGCGGAAATCCTACGAGCAGTACTTC
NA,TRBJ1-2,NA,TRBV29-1,CSVGQVLGYTF,TGCAGCGTTGGACAGGTTCTTGGCTACACCTTC
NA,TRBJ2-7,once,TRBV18,CASGTGLAYEQYF,TGTGCCAGCGGAACAGGGCTGGCATACGAGCAGTACTTC